The 17 T cell receptor beta chains in this list originate from one sample, sequenced in a study of CD8+CD57+ T cells in acquired aplastic anemia. Patients included in sequencing had previously demonstrated CD8+CD57+ cell expansion by flow cytometry. TCR beta VDJ and CDR3 profiling used genomic DNA as template. MiXCR, run by TCRdb on the reads, gives a single entry per CDR3 protein. The sample has about 98,000 distinct CDR3 sequences; roughly two thirds are singletons. Sequenced material: sorted CD4+, CD8+, or CD8+CD57+ T cells (not recorded which) from PBMCs. The receptors were gathered from a human donor with aplastic anemia.

In its sample, this clonotype was seen many times. The chain joins TRBV6-5 to TRBJ2-3; TRBD2 might be the D (5 bases). V shed 5 bases and J shed 3 bases, with 12 bases lying between them. Germline assignment: CDR1 MNHEY and CDR2 SVGAGI. This CDR3 comprises 14 residues. This CDR3 reads CASSREGLTDTQYF. The DNA of the CDR3 is TGTGCCAGCAGTCGAGAGGGTCTAACAGATACGCAGTATTTT.

The chain is built from TRBV15 and TRBJ1-1; no firm D call. This CDR3 is built from 16 residues. Trimming stripped 0 bases from V and 0 bases from J, with 11 bases between. Germline CDR1 LNHNV, CDR2 YYDKDF (reference sequence). The DNA of the CDR3 is TGTGCCACCAGCAGAGATCTCGGGAGCATGAACACTGAAGCTTTCTTT. Encoded protein: CATSRDLGSMNTEAFF.

The gene calls are TRBV29-1 and TRBJ2-2, with 10 bases matching TRBD2. This CDR3 region has 20 residues. From germline, CDR1 is SQVTM and CDR2 ANQGSEA. Germline trimming cut 2 bases from V and 4 bases from J; bases unmatched to any gene: 19. The CDR3 loop reads CSVEWWPERGGDSSTGELFF. CDR3 nucleotides: TGCAGCGTTGAATGGTGGCCGGAGCGGGGGGGCGACTCGTCCACCGGGGAGCTGTTTTTT.

V is TRBV10-3 and J is TRBJ1-2, with D maybe TRBD1 (5 bases). Trimming pared 7 bases from V and 4 bases from J, leaving 13 bases between. The germline CDR1 and CDR2 sequences are ENHRY and SYGVKD. CDR3 length: 13 amino acids. CDR3 nucleotide sequence: TGTGCCATCACTTTGGACAAGTCCTATGGCTACACCTTC. It specifies CAITLDKSYGYTF.

The chain joins TRBV20-1 to TRBJ1-3; tentative D call: TRBD1 (5 bases). CDR3 length: 16 residues. Germline V gives CDR1 DFQATT, CDR2 SNEGSKA (reference sequence). Trimming removed 0 bases from V and 3 bases from J, with 15 bases in between. The CDR3 DNA reads TGCAGTGCTAGAGATAAGGGACGAGGGCTTGGAAACACCATATATTTT. Encoded protein: CSARDKGRGLGNTIYF.

The chain links TRBV15 to TRBJ2-7; D remains unclear. CDR3 size: 13 residues. CDR1 and CDR2 (germline): LNHNV, YYDKDF (reference sequence). The V and J ends lost 7 bases and 3 bases respectively, with 13 bases between them. CDR3 sequence: CATTTELSYEQYF. The CDR3 coding sequence is TGTGCCACCACCACGGAACTGAGCTACGAGCAGTACTTC.

This clonotype was seen once. The chain combines TRBV29-1 with TRBJ2-3; either TRBD1 or TRBD2 may fit D (5 bases each). There are 13 residues in the CDR3. The germline V gene encodes CDR1 SQVTM and CDR2 ANQGSEA. Trimming pared 4 bases from V and 11 bases from J, leaving 19 bases between. This CDR3 is CSVGVRGVFEQYF. CDR3 nucleotide sequence: TGCAGCGTTGGTGTTCGAGGGGTTTTTGAGCAGTATTTT.

With regard to this clonotype: One base away lies a much larger clone, so this may be a sequencing read error. The rearrangement joins TRBV6-4 to TRBJ2-3; the D gene is possibly TRBD1 (5 bases). This CDR3 contains 14 residues. Germline V gene sequence: CDR1 MRHNA, CDR2 SNTAGT. V lost 6 bases, J lost 4 bases, and 14 bases lay in between. CDR3 loop: CASRDTASADTQYF. DNA for the CDR3: TGTGCCAGCAGGGACACAGCCAGCGCAGATACGCAGTATTTT.

The CDR3 here is CASSLWLAREADTIYF. In DNA form, the CDR3 reads TGTGCCAGCAGTTTATGGCTTGCCAGGGAAGCGGACACCATATATTTT. The chain has TRBV12-3 or TRBV12-4 and TRBJ1-3; possible D gene TRBD1, 5 bases. Trimming took 2 bases from V and 8 from J, leaving 19 bases between them. The CDR3 has 16 residues.

This clonotype has just one count. The gene calls are TRBV15 and TRBJ1-3; a possible D gene is TRBD1 (5 bases). Germline V CDR1 and CDR2: LNHNV, YYDKDF (reference sequence). The CDR3 has 14 residues. Trimming pared 5 bases from V and 2 bases from J, leaving 10 bases between. The CDR3 spells CATSSKTAGNTIYF. CDR3 DNA: TGTGCCACCAGCTCAAAGACAGCTGGAAACACCATATATTTT.

J is TRBJ2-3 and V is TRBV12-3 or TRBV12-4; no firm D call. The CDR3 has 12 amino acids. V dropped 7 bases and J dropped 2 bases, with 7 bases sitting between them. The CDR3 region is CASNIFTDTQYF. The DNA of the CDR3 is TGTGCCAGCAACATATTCACAGATACGCAGTATTTT.

This clonotype was seen a few times. J is TRBJ2-3 and V is TRBV20-1; D unclear. V lost 3 bases and J 0 bases, leaving 7 bases between the germline ends. The CDR3 contains 13 residues. Germline values: CDR1 DFQATT, CDR2 SNEGSKA (reference sequence). CDR3 bases: TGCAGTGCTAGTTCCGGAAGCACAGATACGCAGTATTTT. Residues: CSASSGSTDTQYF.

V and J are TRBV20-1 and TRBJ2-5; 8 bases map to TRBD1. This CDR3 spans 14 amino acids. Germline V gives CDR1 DFQATT, CDR2 SNEGSKA (reference sequence). The junction had 11 bases not matched to a gene; V was cut back by 6 bases and J by 5 bases. The CDR3 DNA reads as TGCAGTGCGGAGACAGGGGTGGTGTGGGAGACCCAGTACTTC. Translated, it gives CSAETGVVWETQYF.

This chain joins TRBV24-1 and TRBJ2-7; D remains ambiguous. Trimming removed 4 bases from V and 6 bases from J, with 9 bases in between. The CDR3 totals 12 residues. Germline V lookup: CDR1 KGHDR, CDR2 SFDVKD. The CDR3 coding sequence is TGTGCCACCAGTGAACATTCGGGCGAGCAGTACTTC. Encoded protein: CATSEHSGEQYF.

This chain joins TRBV11-2 and TRBJ2-1; 7 bases match TRBD2. CDR1 is SGHAT, CDR2 FQNNGV, per germline. V was pared by 2 bases and J by 9 bases, with 10 bases of the junction left unmatched. The CDR3 extends over 15 amino acids. The CDR3 coding sequence is TGTGCCAGCAGCTTAATTGGGGAGGGCCCGGGTGAGCAGTTCTTC. This codes for CASSLIGEGPGEQFF.

J is TRBJ2-5 and V is TRBV19; D may correspond to TRBD1 or TRBD2 (6 bases each). Trimming took off 3 bases at V and 5 bases at J, with 13 bases between the two ends. CDR1 LNHDA and CDR2 SQIVND come from the germline V gene (reference sequence). This CDR3 is 14 amino acids long. CDR3 DNA: TGTGCCAGTAGTATCGAGGGGGGCGGGGAGACCCAGTACTTC. It is translated as CASSIEGGGETQYF.

V is TRBV11-2 and J is TRBJ2-2; 7 bases map to TRBD2. This CDR3 region has 16 residues. CDR1 is SGHAT, CDR2 FQNNGV, per germline. The V segment lost 4 bases and the J segment 0 bases; nucleotides outside the gene matches: 5. The CDR3: CASSSGGTANTGELFF. DNA of the CDR3: TGTGCCAGCAGCTCCGGGGGGACTGCGAACACCGGGGAGCTGTTTTTT.